What follows are 2 T cell receptor beta chains derived from one specimen sequenced in a study of blood T cell repertoires in COVID-19. Clones were sequenced by immunoSEQ multiplex PCR, and TCRdb holds only the in-frame ones, with some missing. The sample lists 200,000 to 250,000 clones; 65% to 90% were seen once. The sample taken for sequencing was PBMCs or T cells enriched from blood (not recorded which). These receptors came from a man aged 35 to 55 who had recovered from COVID-19.

The rearrangement uses TRBV5-1 and TRBJ1-6; 8 bases are a match to TRBD1. Germline V lookup: CDR1 SGHRS, CDR2 YFSETQ. This CDR3 region has 19 residues. V shed 4 bases and J 0 bases; nucleotides not matched to a gene: 12. CDR3 in DNA: TGCGCCAGCAGCCCGAGGACAGGGCCACCGAGCTCCTATAATTCACCCCTCCACTTT. It codes for CASSPRTGPPSSYNSPLHF. The full variable domain, its missing parts supplied by reference TRBV5-1 and TRBJ1-6, is KAGVTQTPRYLIKTRGQQVTLSCSPISGHRSVSWYQQTPGQGLQFLFEYFSETQRNKGNFPGRFSGRQFSNSRSEMNVSTLELGDSALYLCASSPRTGPPSSYNSPLHFGNGTRLTVT.

V and J are TRBV3-1 (or the pseudogene TRBV3-2) and TRBJ2-7, with 9 bases lining up with TRBD2. The CDR3 sequence is 14 residues long. The germline V gene encodes CDR1 LGHDT and CDR2 YNNKEL (reference sequence). The ends lost 4 bases at V and 1 base at J; junction bases unmatched: 2. CDR3 amino acids: CASSRLAGSYEQYF. CDR3 coding DNA: TGTGCCAGCAGCCGTCTAGCGGGGTCCTACGAGCAGTACTTC.